This T cell receptor (beta chain) emerged from a study of blood T cell repertoires in COVID-19. Background on the study: COVID-19 samples collected from the United States, Italy and Spain covered acute and convalescent phases. PBMCs, B-cell-depleted T cells, or T cells provided the cDNA or gDNA that made up the material.

The CDR3 sequence is 14 residues long. The V gene's germline CDR1 is MDHEN and CDR2 SYDVKM. With 2 bases removed from V and 2 bases from J, the gap between germline ends came to 9 bases. In the source study's methods: Quantification of nucleated cells was approximated via reference gene primer amplification. Data came from immunoSEQ multiplex PCR; TCRdb stores just in-frame clones and leaves some out. V, J and clone size are taken as reported in that table, and D and trimming were inferred from the DNA itself. The data contain roughly 220,000 clones, about 85% of them singletons. The V gene is TRBV28, the J gene TRBJ1-2, with D possibly TRBD1 on 5 matching bases. Specimen: peripheral blood. This TCR was sampled from a man between 25 and 39 years old with active or convalescent COVID-19. CDR3 amino acids: CASSLGSGNYGYTF. The CDR3 DNA is TGTGCCAGCAGTTTAGGTTCAGGGAACTATGGCTACACCTTC.